What follows are 30 T cell receptor beta chains derived from one specimen sequenced in a study of cytomegalovirus exposure and HLA in healthy donors. Some clones are missing from TCRdb's copy, which holds only in-frame ones; the method was immunoSEQ multiplex PCR. The sample contains about 160,000 clones, around 96% of which appear only once. Sequencing was carried out using PBMCs. These receptors were taken from a woman aged 18-35 years in good health and CMV-seronegative.

The V gene is TRBV5-4, the J gene TRBJ1-2; a possible D gene is TRBD1 (5 bases). This CDR3 has 14 residues. V lost 0 bases and J lost 8, with 14 bases in between. Germline V CDR1 and CDR2: SGHNT, YYREEE (reference sequence). The CDR3 sequence: CASSLGGRADGYTF. CDR3 nucleotide sequence: TGTGCCAGCAGCTTGGGAGGCAGGGCGGACGGCTACACCTTC.

The chain employs TRBV6-5 and TRBJ2-7; 7 bases match TRBD1. V was clipped by 6 bases and J by 4 bases; unmatched bases: 6. The germline CDR1 and CDR2 sequences are MNHEY and SVGAGI. The CDR3 has 13 residues. The CDR3 DNA follows: TGTGCCAGCAGGGCGACAGGGAGTTACGAGCAGTACTTC. Translation: CASRATGSYEQYF.

V and J are TRBV19 and TRBJ2-1, with 8 bases lining up with TRBD1. CDR3 size: 13 residues. CDR1 and CDR2 from the germline V gene are LNHDA and SQIVND (reference sequence). V trimming: 10 bases; J trimming: 8 bases; junction bases outside the gene matches: 10. DNA for the CDR3: TGTGCCACCACGGACAGGGCCAGGGATGAGCAGTTCTTC. This gives the protein CATTDRARDEQFF.

The genes are TRBV15 and TRBJ2-1, with 8 nucleotides matching TRBD1. Germline values: CDR1 LNHNV, CDR2 YYDKDF (reference sequence). The CDR3 is made up of 15 amino acids. J gave up 5 bases and V 7 bases, and 10 bases lay outside the gene matches. The CDR3 protein is CATTTIQGVNNEQFF. The CDR3 DNA reads TGTGCCACCACCACCATACAGGGGGTAAACAATGAGCAGTTCTTC. Filled out from reference TRBV15 and TRBJ2-1, the complete variable domain reads DAMVIQNPRYQVTQFGKPVTLSCSQTLNHNVMYWYQQKSSQAPKLLFHYYDKDFNNEADTPDNFQSRRPNTSFCFLDIRSPGLGDTAMYLCATTTIQGVNNEQFFGPGTRLTVL.

The chain combines TRBV30 with TRBJ1-4, with D perhaps TRBD1 (6 bases). Germline lookup yields CDR1 GTSNPN and CDR2 SVGIG (reference sequence). V lost 2 bases, J lost 4 bases, and 11 bases lay in between. The CDR3 covers 14 residues. For the CDR3, the DNA is TGTGCCTGGAGTCCAGGGGTTGATAATGAAAAACTGTTTTTT. As protein: CAWSPGVDNEKLFF.

V and J are TRBV6-5 and TRBJ1-1; a possible D gene is TRBD1 (6 bases). The germline V gene has CDR1 MNHEY and CDR2 SVGAGI. V was trimmed by 6 bases and J by 0 bases, leaving 14 bases between them. This CDR3 has 15 amino acids. The CDR3 is CASRLMDSLNTEAFF. The CDR3 DNA reads TGTGCCAGCAGACTGATGGACAGTCTGAACACTGAAGCTTTCTTT.

This CDR3 is CASSSLAGTSFSEQFF. For the CDR3, the DNA is TGCGCCAGCAGCTCGCTTGCCGGGACTAGTTTTAGTGAGCAGTTCTTC. The chain carries TRBV5-1 and TRBJ2-1, with 8 bases that match TRBD2. CDR1 is SGHRS and CDR2 is YFSETQ in the germline V gene. CDR3 length equals 16 residues. V lost 3 bases, J lost 9 bases, and 14 bases stayed unmatched.

V usage is TRBV2 and J usage is TRBJ2-7, with D uncertain. The V and J ends lost 4 bases and 1 base respectively, with 8 bases between them. The CDR3 is 13 residues long. Germline CDR1 is SNHLY and CDR2 is FYNNEI. The CDR3 sequence is CASSVNYSYEQYF. The CDR3 DNA is TGTGCCAGCAGTGTGAACTATTCCTACGAGCAGTACTTC.

The chain has TRBV9 and TRBJ2-1, with 11 bases aligning to TRBD2. Germline assignment: CDR1 SGDLS and CDR2 YYNGEE. V shed 0 bases, J shed 10 bases, and the junction held 9 bases outside the gene matches. CDR3 length: 16 residues. For the CDR3, the DNA is TGTGCCAGCAGCGTAGTGGGTAGCGGGGGGGCCAGGGAGCAGTTCTTC. This gives the protein CASSVVGSGGAREQFF.

J is TRBJ1-2 and V is TRBV6-5; 7 bases match TRBD1. The CDR3 sequence is 11 residues long. CDR1 is MNHEY and CDR2 is SVGAGI in the germline V gene. The CDR3: CAGGVNYGYTF. CDR3 bases: TGTGCAGGGGGCGTGAACTATGGCTACACCTTC.

The V call is TRBV28, the J call TRBJ1-1; no clear D gene. The CDR3 totals 17 residues. Germline lookup yields CDR1 MDHEN and CDR2 SYDVKM. Trimming took off 3 bases at V and 6 bases at J, with 23 bases between the two ends. CDR3 coding DNA: TGTGCCAGCAGTTTGGGCAGTTCGGCCCCCCAATCTCCTGAAGCTTTCTTT. Translating gives CASSLGSSAPQSPEAFF.

The chain links TRBV4-2 to TRBJ2-2, with D possibly being TRBD1 (6 bases). V was shortened by 6 bases and J by 4 bases, with 18 bases between the two germline ends. This CDR3 has 16 residues. In germline, CDR1 is LGHNA, CDR2 YNFKEQ. CDR3 sequence (DNA): TGTGCCAGCAGTCCCCCTAGGTCAGGGGCCACCGGGGAGCTGTTTTTT. Translating it yields CASSPPRSGATGELFF.

The J gene is TRBJ2-1, the V gene TRBV9; 7 bases match TRBD1. In germline, CDR1 is SGDLS, CDR2 YYNGEE. J was trimmed by 4 bases and V by 4 bases; bases with no gene match: 23. The CDR3 sequence is 20 residues long. The CDR3 loop is CASSLSVSPHTGELYNEQFF. CDR3 sequence (DNA): TGTGCCAGCAGCCTAAGCGTAAGCCCCCACACAGGGGAGCTGTACAATGAGCAGTTCTTC.

The chain uses TRBV5-4 and TRBJ2-5, with 7 positions matching TRBD1. The CDR3 extends over 14 amino acids. Germline values: CDR1 SGHNT, CDR2 YYREEE (reference sequence). Trimming took 3 bases from V and 2 from J; bases not matched to a gene: 4. CDR3 residues: CASSWPGQQETQYF. CDR3 coding DNA: TGTGCCAGCAGCTGGCCGGGACAGCAAGAGACCCAGTACTTC.

The rearrangement joins TRBV7-2 to TRBJ1-2; D remains unclear. The length of the CDR3 is 14 residues. Trimming removed 6 bases from V and 5 bases from J, with 16 bases in between. Germline CDR1 and CDR2: SGHTA and FQGNSA. Written as DNA, the CDR3 is TGTGCCAGCAGTCCGGAGCGGGGAGGTTATGGCTACACCTTC. Translating it yields CASSPERGGYGYTF.

This chain joins TRBV6-5 and TRBJ1-2, with D unresolved. CDR3 length equals 15 residues. V lost 0 bases, J lost 2 bases, and 10 bases lay in between. CDR1 and CDR2 (germline): MNHEY, SVGAGI. Here the CDR3 reads CASSYSEGWNYGYTF. Here the CDR3 DNA reads TGTGCCAGCAGTTACTCGGAGGGATGGAACTATGGCTACACCTTC.

The chain is built from TRBV10-3 and TRBJ1-2, with TRBD1 as a possible D gene (6 bases). There are 14 residues in the CDR3. Germline CDR1 is ENHRY and CDR2 is SYGVKD. V was cut by 7 bases and J by 7 bases, with 19 bases left in between. The CDR3 DNA sequence: TGTGCCATCAAGGCCCCTGCGGGGGCCGGTGGCTACACCTTC. This codes for CAIKAPAGAGGYTF.

V is TRBV29-1 and J is TRBJ1-3; D remains unclear. The germline V gene encodes CDR1 SQVTM and CDR2 ANQGSEA. This CDR3 is 14 amino acids long. The germline V and J ends were trimmed by 5 bases and 2 bases, with 13 bases remaining between them. CDR3 amino acids: CSVRSEGAGNTIYF. CDR3 coding DNA: TGCAGCGTTCGCTCGGAGGGAGCTGGAAACACCATATATTTT.

The chain has TRBV2 and TRBJ1-2, with D maybe TRBD1 (5 bases). Germline V gene sequence: CDR1 SNHLY, CDR2 FYNNEI. There are 15 residues in the CDR3. V was shortened by 7 bases and J by 3 bases, with 18 bases between the two germline ends. CDR3 in amino acids: CASNRSPDSHYGYTF. The DNA for the CDR3 is TGTGCCAGCAACCGATCCCCCGACAGTCACTATGGCTACACCTTC.

The gene calls are TRBV19 and TRBJ1-4; TRBD1 matches at 7 bases. Germline-derived CDR1 and CDR2 are LNHDA and SQIVND (reference sequence). Losses at the gene ends were 7 bases for V and 0 bases for J; bases not matched to a gene: 5. The CDR3 spans 15 residues. Here the CDR3 reads CASKAQGATNEKLFF. In nucleotides, the CDR3 is TGTGCCAGTAAGGCGCAGGGGGCAACTAATGAAAAACTGTTTTTT. The variable domain in full, completed from reference TRBV19 and TRBJ1-4, reads DGGITQSPKYLFRKEGQNVTLSCEQNLNHDAMYWYRQDPGQGLRLIYYSQIVNDFQKGDIAEGYSVSREKKESFPLTVTSAQKNPTAFYLCASKAQGATNEKLFFGSGTQLSVL.

This chain uses TRBV29-1 with TRBJ2-7; no reliable D call. The CDR3 length is 14 residues. CDR1 and CDR2 from the germline V gene are SQVTM and ANQGSEA. The germline V and J ends were trimmed by 7 bases and 6 bases, with 22 bases remaining between them. The CDR3 protein is CSADSEWRGGEQYF. For the CDR3, the DNA is TGCAGCGCAGACTCCGAATGGAGAGGCGGCGAGCAGTACTTC.

V gene TRBV19 combines with J gene TRBJ1-5; 7 bases map to TRBD1. CDR3 length equals 14 residues. Trimming cost V 7 bases and J 7 bases; bases outside gene matches: 10. Germline V CDR1 and CDR2: LNHDA, SQIVND (reference sequence). This chain's CDR3 is CASTPTRGRQPQHF. As DNA, the CDR3 is TGTGCCAGTACCCCAACTAGGGGGCGGCAGCCCCAGCATTTT.

J is TRBJ2-2 and V is TRBV19, with a possible D match to TRBD1 (6 bases). The V gene lost 9 bases and the J gene lost 1 base, with 9 bases spanning the gap. The germline CDR1 and CDR2 sequences are LNHDA and SQIVND (reference sequence). The CDR3 runs to 13 residues. The DNA of the CDR3 is TGTGCCAGCCGGGACAAGAACACCGGGGAGCTGTTTTTT. It translates to CASRDKNTGELFF.

V gene TRBV2 combines with J gene TRBJ2-7; D call uncertain. Germline CDR1 reads SNHLY; CDR2 reads FYNNEI. The V end was cut by 4 bases, the J end by 2 bases, with 6 bases between. CDR3 length equals 12 residues. The CDR3 is CASSAVTYEQYF. Here the CDR3 DNA reads TGTGCCAGCAGTGCTGTAACCTACGAGCAGTACTTC.

This sequence joins TRBV6-6 and TRBJ2-5, with 8 bases identical to TRBD1. The CDR3 contains 16 residues. The ends lost 2 bases at V and 5 bases at J; junction bases unmatched: 10. The germline V gene has CDR1 MNHNY and CDR2 SVGAGI (reference sequence). The CDR3 region is CASSYPDREVMETQYF. For the CDR3, the DNA is TGTGCCAGCAGTTACCCGGACAGGGAGGTCATGGAGACCCAGTACTTC.

The chain uses TRBV7-8 and TRBJ1-4, with 9 bases fitting TRBD1. Germline V CDR1 and CDR2: SGHVS, FQNEAQ. The junction had 12 bases not matched to a gene; V was cut back by 5 bases and J by 8 bases. This CDR3 has 16 residues. The CDR3 DNA is TGTGCCAGCAGCCCACCCGGGACAGGGAAATCAGAAAAACTGTTTTTT. Translating gives CASSPPGTGKSEKLFF.

V usage is TRBV4-2 and J usage is TRBJ2-5; 11 nucleotides align to TRBD2. V was pared by 4 bases and J by 2 bases, with 9 bases of the junction left unmatched. This CDR3 has 17 amino acids. The germline V gene has CDR1 LGHNA and CDR2 YNFKEQ. The CDR3 sequence: CASSPRLAGGVQETQYF. The CDR3 nucleotides read TGTGCCAGCAGCCCAAGGCTAGCGGGGGGTGTACAAGAGACCCAGTACTTC.

As concerns this clone: Different DNA sequences within this sample yield the same CDR3. The genes are TRBV27 and TRBJ2-7; 10 bases agree with TRBD1. The CDR3 totals 14 residues. Germline V gives CDR1 MNHEY, CDR2 SMNVEV (reference sequence). The V segment lost 5 bases and the J segment 3 bases; nucleotides outside the gene matches: 4. CDR3 amino acids: CASSPRTGGYEQYF. CDR3 DNA: TGTGCCAGCAGTCCACGGACAGGGGGCTACGAGCAGTACTTC.

This chain connects TRBV7-9 to TRBJ2-3; TRBD1 aligns across 8 bases. J lost 4 bases, V lost 2 bases, and 5 bases had no gene match. Germline CDR1 and CDR2: SEHNR and FQNEAQ (reference sequence). This CDR3 contains 15 residues. The CDR3, as DNA: TGTGCCAGCAGCTTATGGCAGGACAGGGCAGATACGCAGTATTTT. This sequence encodes CASSLWQDRADTQYF.

The J gene is TRBJ1-2, the V gene TRBV9, with TRBD1 as a possible D gene (6 bases). Trimming cost V 5 bases and J 3 bases, with 17 bases left between them. This CDR3 is 15 amino acids long. The V gene's germline CDR1 is SGDLS and CDR2 YYNGEE. The CDR3 DNA sequence: TGTGCCAGCAGATCGATGCAGGGGAGGGACTATGGCTACACCTTC. This codes for CASRSMQGRDYGYTF.